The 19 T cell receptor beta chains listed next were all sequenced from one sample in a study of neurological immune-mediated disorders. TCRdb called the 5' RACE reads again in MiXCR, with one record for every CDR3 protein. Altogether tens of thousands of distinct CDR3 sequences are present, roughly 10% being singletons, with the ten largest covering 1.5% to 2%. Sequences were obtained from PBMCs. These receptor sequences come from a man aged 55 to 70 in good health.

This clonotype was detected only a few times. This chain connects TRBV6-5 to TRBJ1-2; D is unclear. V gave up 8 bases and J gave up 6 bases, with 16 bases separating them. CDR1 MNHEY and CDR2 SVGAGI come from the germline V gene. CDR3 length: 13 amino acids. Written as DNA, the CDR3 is TGTGCCAGCCGGAATACAGAGGCCAATGGCTACACCTTC. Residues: CASRNTEANGYTF.

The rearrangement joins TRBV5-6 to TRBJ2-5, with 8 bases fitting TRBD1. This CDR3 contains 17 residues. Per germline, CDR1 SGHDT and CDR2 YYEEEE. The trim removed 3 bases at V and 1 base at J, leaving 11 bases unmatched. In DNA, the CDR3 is TGTGCCAGCAGCTCGGCCATGGCAGGGGGCTTCCAAGAGACCCAGTACTTC. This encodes CASSSAMAGGFQETQYF.

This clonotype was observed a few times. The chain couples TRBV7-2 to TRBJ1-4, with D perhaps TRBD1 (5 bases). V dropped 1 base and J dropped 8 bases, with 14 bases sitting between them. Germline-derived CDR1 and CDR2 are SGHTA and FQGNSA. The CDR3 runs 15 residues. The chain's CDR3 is CASSLVSGYGEKLFF. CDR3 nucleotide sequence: TGTGCCAGCAGCTTAGTATCAGGGTATGGGGAAAAACTGTTTTTT. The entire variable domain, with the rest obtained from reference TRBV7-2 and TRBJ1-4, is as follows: GAGVSQSPSNKVTEKGKDVELRCDPISGHTALYWYRQSLGQGLEFLIYFQGNSAPDKSGLPSDRFSAERTGGSVSTLTIQRTQQEDSAVYLCASSLVSGYGEKLFFGSGTQLSVL.

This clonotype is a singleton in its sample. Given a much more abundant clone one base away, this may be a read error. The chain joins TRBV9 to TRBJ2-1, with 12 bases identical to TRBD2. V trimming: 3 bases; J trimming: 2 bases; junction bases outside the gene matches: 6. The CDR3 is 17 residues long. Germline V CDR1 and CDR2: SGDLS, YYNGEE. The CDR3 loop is CASSDRTSGDPYNEQFF. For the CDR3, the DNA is TGTGCCAGCAGCGATAGGACTAGCGGGGACCCCTACAATGAGCAGTTCTTC.

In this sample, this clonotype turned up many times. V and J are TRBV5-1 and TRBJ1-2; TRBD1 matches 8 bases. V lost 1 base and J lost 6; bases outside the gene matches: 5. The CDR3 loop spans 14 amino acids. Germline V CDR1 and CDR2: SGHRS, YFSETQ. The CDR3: CASSLLTGENGYTF. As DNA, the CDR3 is TGCGCCAGCAGCTTGTTGACAGGGGAGAATGGCTACACCTTC.

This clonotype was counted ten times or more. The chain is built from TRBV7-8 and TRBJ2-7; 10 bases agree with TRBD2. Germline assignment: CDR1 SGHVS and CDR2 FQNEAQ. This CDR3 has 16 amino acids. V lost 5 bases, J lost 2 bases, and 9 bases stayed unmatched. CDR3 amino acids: CASSGRLAGGTYEQYF. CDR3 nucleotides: TGTGCCAGCAGCGGCCGATTAGCGGGAGGCACCTACGAGCAGTACTTC.

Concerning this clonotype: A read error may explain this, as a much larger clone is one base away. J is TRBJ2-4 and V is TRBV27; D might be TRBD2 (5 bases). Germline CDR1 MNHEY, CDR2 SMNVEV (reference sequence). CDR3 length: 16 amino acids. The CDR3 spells CASSFPADLAKNIEYF. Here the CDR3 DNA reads TGTGCCAGCAGTTTCCCTGCGGATCTAGCCAAAAACATTGAGTACTTC.

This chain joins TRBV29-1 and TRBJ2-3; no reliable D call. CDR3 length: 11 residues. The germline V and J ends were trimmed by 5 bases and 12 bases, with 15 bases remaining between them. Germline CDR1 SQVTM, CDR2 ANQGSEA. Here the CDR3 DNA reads TGCAGCGTTTCAATTCCAGATAAACAGTATTTT. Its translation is CSVSIPDKQYF.

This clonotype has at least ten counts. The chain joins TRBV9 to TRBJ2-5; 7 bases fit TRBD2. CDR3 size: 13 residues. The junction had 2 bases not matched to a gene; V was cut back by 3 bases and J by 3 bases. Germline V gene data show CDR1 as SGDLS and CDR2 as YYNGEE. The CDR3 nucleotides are TGTGCCAGCAGCGACGGACTAGAAGAGACCCAGTACTTC. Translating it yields CASSDGLEETQYF.

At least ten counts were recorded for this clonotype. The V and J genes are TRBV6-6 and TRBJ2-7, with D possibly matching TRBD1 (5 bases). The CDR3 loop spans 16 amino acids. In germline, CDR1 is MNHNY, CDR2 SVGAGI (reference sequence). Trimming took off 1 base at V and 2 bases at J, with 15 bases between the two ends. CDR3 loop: CASSYYPGKGTYEQYF. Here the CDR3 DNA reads TGTGCCAGCAGTTACTACCCAGGGAAGGGGACCTACGAGCAGTACTTC.

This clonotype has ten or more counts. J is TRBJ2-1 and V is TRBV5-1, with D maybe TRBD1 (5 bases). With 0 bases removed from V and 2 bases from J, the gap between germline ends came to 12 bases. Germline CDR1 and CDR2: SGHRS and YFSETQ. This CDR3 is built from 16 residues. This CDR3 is CASSLVQGSPYNEQFF. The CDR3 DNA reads TGCGCCAGCAGCTTGGTGCAGGGTAGCCCCTACAATGAGCAGTTCTTC.

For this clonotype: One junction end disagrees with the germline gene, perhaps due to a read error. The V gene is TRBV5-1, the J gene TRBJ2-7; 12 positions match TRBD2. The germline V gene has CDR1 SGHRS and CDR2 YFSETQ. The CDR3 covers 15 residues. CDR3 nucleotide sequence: TGCGCCAGCAGCCAATCGACTAGCGGGAGTTACGAGCGGTACTTC. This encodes CASSQSTSGSYERYF.

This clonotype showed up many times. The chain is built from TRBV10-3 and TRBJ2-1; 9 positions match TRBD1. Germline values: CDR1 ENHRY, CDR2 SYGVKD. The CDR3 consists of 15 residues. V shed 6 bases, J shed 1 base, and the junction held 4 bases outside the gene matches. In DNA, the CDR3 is TGTGCCATCAGGACCGGGACAGGGTCCTACAATGAGCAGTTCTTC. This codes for CAIRTGTGSYNEQFF.

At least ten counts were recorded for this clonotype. As DNA, the CDR3 is TGTGCCAGCAGCTTATGGGACAGGGTCTACGAGCAGTACTTC. Amino acid sequence: CASSLWDRVYEQYF. The genes are TRBV7-2 and TRBJ2-7; 9 nucleotides line up with TRBD1. There are 14 residues in the CDR3. V lost 2 bases and J lost 3; bases outside the gene matches: 2. Germline loops: CDR1 SGHTA, CDR2 FQGNSA.

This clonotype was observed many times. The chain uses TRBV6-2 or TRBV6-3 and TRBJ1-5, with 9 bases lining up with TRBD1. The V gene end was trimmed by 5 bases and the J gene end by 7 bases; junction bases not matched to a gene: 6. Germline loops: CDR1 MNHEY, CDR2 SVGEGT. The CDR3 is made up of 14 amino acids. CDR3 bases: TGTGCCAGCAGTAAGAGACAGGGGGACCAGCCCCAGCATTTT. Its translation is CASSKRQGDQPQHF.

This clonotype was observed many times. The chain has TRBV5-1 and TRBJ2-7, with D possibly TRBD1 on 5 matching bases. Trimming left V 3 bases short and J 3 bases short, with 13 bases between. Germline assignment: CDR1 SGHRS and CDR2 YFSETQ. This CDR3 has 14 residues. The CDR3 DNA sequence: TGCGCCAGCAGCTCCGACAGTTTCTACTACGAGCAGTACTTC. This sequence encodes CASSSDSFYYEQYF.

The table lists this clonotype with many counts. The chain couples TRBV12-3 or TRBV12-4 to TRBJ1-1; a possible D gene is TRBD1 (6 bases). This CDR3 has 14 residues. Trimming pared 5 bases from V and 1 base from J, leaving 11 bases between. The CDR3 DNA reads TGTGCCAGCAGTCTGGGACATCAGAACACTGAAGCTTTCTTT. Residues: CASSLGHQNTEAFF.

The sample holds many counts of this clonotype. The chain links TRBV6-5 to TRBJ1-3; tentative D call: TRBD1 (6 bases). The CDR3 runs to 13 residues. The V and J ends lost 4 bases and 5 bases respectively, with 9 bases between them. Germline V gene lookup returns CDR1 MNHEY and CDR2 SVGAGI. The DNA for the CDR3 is TGTGCCAGCAGTTTGGGACACCGAAACACCATATATTTT. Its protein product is CASSLGHRNTIYF.

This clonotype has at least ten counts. Here the CDR3 reads CASSRGREGYTF. Written as DNA, the CDR3 is TGTGCCAGCAGCCGGGGAAGAGAAGGCTACACCTTC. This sequence joins TRBV3-1 and TRBJ1-2; D gene ambiguous. The germline CDR1 and CDR2 sequences are LGHDT and YNNKEL (reference sequence). The CDR3 is 12 residues long. The V end lost 4 bases, the J end lost 8 bases, and 11 bases lay between the germline ends. The full variable domain, with the rest looked up from reference TRBV3-1 and TRBJ1-2, is DTAVSQTPKYLVTQMGNDKSIKCEQNLGHDTMYWYKQDSKKFLKIMFSYNNKELIINETVPNRFSPKSPDKAHLNLHINSLELGDSAVYFCASSRGREGYTFGSGTRLTVV.